Presented here are 24 T cell receptor beta chains from one specimen sequenced in a study of CD8 T cells in ankylosing spondylitis. TCRdb redid the calling of the 5' RACE reads with MiXCR, one entry per CDR3 protein. The sample records around 35,000 distinct CDR3 sequences, roughly an eighth being singletons. The sample consisted of synovial fluid, either unsorted or a sorted T cell fraction (not recorded which). Receptors originate from a male donor with ankylosing spondylitis.

Ten or more counts support this clonotype. The chain couples TRBV4-3 to TRBJ2-1; D possibly corresponds to TRBD1 (6 bases). Germline-derived CDR1 and CDR2 are LGHNA and YSLEER. The CDR3 length is 15 residues. Between the trimmed V and J ends, which lost 0 bases and 3 bases, there was a span of 9 bases. CDR3 protein: CASSQEGANYNEQFF. CDR3 DNA sequence: TGCGCCAGCAGCCAAGAGGGGGCGAACTACAATGAGCAGTTCTTC.

The V and J genes are TRBV28 and TRBJ2-7; D remains ambiguous. The germline V gene has CDR1 MDHEN and CDR2 SYDVKM. V lost 1 base to trimming and J lost 3 bases, with 16 bases between them. This CDR3 is built from 16 residues. Here the CDR3 DNA reads TGTGCCAGCAGTTTATCGACCTTAGGTGATATCTACGAGCAGTACTTC. Its translation is CASSLSTLGDIYEQYF.

This clonotype was observed a few times. This chain uses TRBV7-8 with TRBJ1-5; tentative D call: TRBD1 (5 bases). The CDR3 is 14 amino acids. V lost 5 bases and J 7 bases, leaving 15 bases between the germline ends. Germline CDR1 is SGHVS and CDR2 is FQNEAQ. The DNA for the CDR3 is TGTGCCAGCAGCCCTGGGACCGGTTTGCAGCCCCAGCATTTT. Its protein is CASSPGTGLQPQHF.

This chain connects TRBV11-2 to TRBJ2-3; 7 bases align to TRBD2. The CDR3 contains 15 residues. V was clipped by 2 bases and J by 4 bases; unmatched bases: 6. Per germline, CDR1 SGHAT and CDR2 FQNNGV. The DNA for the CDR3 is TGTGCCAGCAGCTTAATCCAGCGGGATTCAGATACGCAGTATTTT. Translated, it gives CASSLIQRDSDTQYF.

The chain joins TRBV7-2 to TRBJ2-5, with D perhaps TRBD2 (6 bases). Germline CDR1 is SGHTA and CDR2 is FQGNSA. The CDR3 runs to 15 residues. Trimming took off 5 bases at V and 5 bases at J, with 18 bases between the two ends. The CDR3 sequence: CASSPPGVRSETQYF. CDR3 bases: TGTGCCAGCAGCCCCCCGGGGGTCCGTAGTGAGACCCAGTACTTC. Looking up the rest from reference TRBV7-2 and TRBJ2-5 gives the full variable domain: GAGVSQSPSNKVTEKGKDVELRCDPISGHTALYWYRQSLGQGLEFLIYFQGNSAPDKSGLPSDRFSAERTGGSVSTLTIQRTQQEDSAVYLCASSPPGVRSETQYFGPGTRLLVL.

This clonotype appeared many times. J is TRBJ2-7 and V is TRBV13, with D possibly matching TRBD1 (6 bases). Germline-derived CDR1 and CDR2 are PRHDT and FYEKMQ (reference sequence). The CDR3 spans 16 residues. The V gene lost 0 bases and the J gene lost 0 bases, with 12 bases spanning the gap. The chain's CDR3 is CASSLGSQGSSYEQYF. The DNA for the CDR3 is TGTGCCAGCAGCTTAGGCAGTCAGGGGAGCTCCTACGAGCAGTACTTC.

This clonotype has just a few counts. The chain recombines TRBV11-2 with TRBJ2-1; D uncertain. This CDR3 is 12 amino acids long. The V end was cut by 5 bases, the J end by 8 bases, with 10 bases between. Germline values: CDR1 SGHAT, CDR2 FQNNGV. The CDR3: CASSGQKDEQFF. In DNA, the CDR3 is TGTGCCAGCAGCGGGCAGAAGGATGAGCAGTTCTTC.

The gene calls are TRBV27 and TRBJ2-1; D uncertain. The CDR3 has 15 residues. CDR1 MNHEY and CDR2 SMNVEV come from the germline V gene (reference sequence). With 5 bases removed from V and 5 bases from J, the gap between germline ends came to 16 bases. CDR3 in DNA: TGTGCCAGCAGTCCCTCGGGCCCCGCGAACAATGAGCAGTTCTTC. Its translation is CASSPSGPANNEQFF.

Only a few counts were recorded for this clonotype. V gene TRBV7-2 combines with J gene TRBJ1-5; TRBD1 is a possible D gene (5 bases). Germline loops: CDR1 SGHTA, CDR2 FQGNSA. Between the trimmed V and J ends, which lost 4 bases and 2 bases, there was a span of 15 bases. There are 16 residues in the CDR3. The CDR3 reads CASSSSGLIGNQPQHF. The CDR3 DNA is TGTGCCAGCAGCTCCTCAGGGTTAATAGGCAATCAGCCCCAGCATTTT.

The CDR3 protein is CASSWGTGKNTEAFF. CDR3 DNA sequence: TGTGCCAGCAGCTGGGGGACAGGAAAGAACACTGAAGCTTTCTTT. The V and J genes are TRBV5-5 and TRBJ1-1; 8 nucleotides line up with TRBD1. After removal of 3 bases from V and 1 base from J, the junction contained 5 bases not matched to a gene. The germline V gene encodes CDR1 SGHKS and CDR2 YYEKEE (reference sequence). This CDR3 is 15 amino acids long.

This chain joins TRBV20-1 and TRBJ1-4; maybe TRBD1 (6 bases). The CDR3 has 14 amino acids. Trimming stripped 4 bases from V and 4 bases from J, with 13 bases between. Germline V lookup: CDR1 DFQATT, CDR2 SNEGSKA (reference sequence). The CDR3 region has the DNA TGCAGTGCTACAATGACAGGAAATAATGAAAAACTGTTTTTT. This sequence encodes CSATMTGNNEKLFF.

Written as DNA, the CDR3 is TGTGCCTGGAGTCTTAGGGACAGCCTTTACACTGAAGCTTTCTTT. Amino acids: CAWSLRDSLYTEAFF. This chain connects TRBV30 to TRBJ1-1; 7 bases are a match to TRBD1. This CDR3 has 15 residues. V shed 2 bases and J 3 bases; nucleotides not matched to a gene: 9. Germline V gene data show CDR1 as GTSNPN and CDR2 as SVGIG (reference sequence). Full variable domain (remainder filled in from reference TRBV30 and TRBJ1-1): SQTIHQWPATLVQPVGSPLSLECTVEGTSNPNLYWYRQAAGRGLQLLFYSVGIGQISSEVPQNLSASRPQDRQFILSSKKLLLSDSGFYLCAWSLRDSLYTEAFFGQGTRLTVV.

This clonotype was seen just once. The genes are TRBV6-1 and TRBJ1-6, with D possibly matching TRBD1 (5 bases). The CDR3 runs to 15 residues. Germline CDR1 and CDR2: MNHNS and SASEGT. V was shortened by 4 bases and J by 5 bases, with 12 bases between the two germline ends. CDR3 amino acids: CASSVGVGDNSPLHF. In DNA form, the CDR3 reads TGTGCCAGCAGTGTGGGGGTGGGAGATAATTCACCCCTCCACTTT.

This chain connects TRBV5-1 to TRBJ2-7; 10 nucleotides line up with TRBD1. Germline V lookup: CDR1 SGHRS, CDR2 YFSETQ. The CDR3 is 15 residues long. The junction had 4 bases not matched to a gene; V was cut back by 0 bases and J by 4 bases. For the CDR3, the DNA is TGCGCCAGCAGCTTGGGGACAGGGGGGTTTTACGAGCAGTACTTC. It specifies CASSLGTGGFYEQYF.

There are many counts of this clonotype. The J gene is TRBJ1-6, the V gene TRBV12-3 or TRBV12-4; a weak D match, TRBD1 (6 bases). The CDR3 sequence is 15 residues long. Trimming pared 5 bases from V and 8 bases from J, leaving 16 bases between. The CDR3 bases are TGTGCCAGCAGTATCTGGACAGAGAAGGATTCACCCCTCCACTTT. This encodes CASSIWTEKDSPLHF.

This clonotype was counted many times. The V call is TRBV4-2, the J call TRBJ2-2; the match to TRBD1 covers 8 bases. Germline CDR1 and CDR2: LGHNA and YNFKEQ. Unmatched junction bases numbered 9, after V lost 2 bases and J lost 10 bases. The CDR3 has 15 amino acids. The CDR3 bases are TGTGCCAGCAGCCAATCTCAGGGGGCGGTTGCGGAGCTGTTTTTT. It codes for CASSQSQGAVAELFF.

The chain combines TRBV12-3 or TRBV12-4 with TRBJ1-5; D remains ambiguous. The CDR3 runs 14 residues. Trimming took off 5 bases at V and 1 base at J, with 9 bases between the two ends. CDR3 DNA sequence: TGTGCCAGCAGTCCCTGGGAAAGCAATCAGCCCCAGCATTTT. Translation: CASSPWESNQPQHF.

The CDR3 reads CAISEGTYNEQFF. CDR3 nucleotide sequence: TGTGCCATCAGTGAGGGGACCTACAATGAGCAGTTCTTC. V gene TRBV10-3 combines with J gene TRBJ2-1; D is unclear. Germline-derived CDR1 and CDR2 are ENHRY and SYGVKD. The CDR3 is made up of 13 amino acids. The V gene lost 2 bases and the J gene lost 2 bases, with 4 bases spanning the gap.

This clonotype was observed many times. The chain is built from TRBV12-3 or TRBV12-4 and TRBJ1-2, with 10 bases lining up with TRBD1. Trimming cost V 1 base and J 3 bases; bases outside gene matches: 5. The CDR3 has 16 amino acids. CDR3 sequence reads: CASSLGQGAVDYGYTF. For the CDR3, the DNA is TGTGCCAGCAGTTTAGGACAGGGGGCGGTCGACTATGGCTACACCTTC.

This clonotype was observed a single time. This sequence joins TRBV5-1 and TRBJ2-1, with 10 bases matching TRBD2. Germline V gene data show CDR1 as SGHRS and CDR2 as YFSETQ. The trim removed 0 bases at V and 5 bases at J, leaving 2 bases unmatched. This CDR3 is 15 amino acids long. CDR3 residues: CASSLVLAGNNEQFF. CDR3 coding DNA: TGCGCCAGCAGCTTGGTACTAGCGGGGAACAATGAGCAGTTCTTC.

This clonotype has at least ten counts. This rearrangement joins TRBV20-1 to TRBJ2-1, with unresolved D. The V gene lost 3 bases and the J gene lost 8 bases, with 5 bases spanning the gap. The CDR3 is made up of 10 amino acids. Germline V CDR1 and CDR2: DFQATT, SNEGSKA (reference sequence). The CDR3 spells CSARGYEQFF. In nucleotides, the CDR3 is TGCAGTGCTAGGGGATATGAGCAGTTCTTC.

This clonotype showed up many times. This sequence joins TRBV9 and TRBJ1-1; D unclear. V lost 0 bases to trimming and J lost 8 bases, with 14 bases between them. In germline, CDR1 is SGDLS, CDR2 YYNGEE. The CDR3 runs 14 residues. The CDR3 region has the DNA TGTGCCAGCAGCGTAGGTTTTCCAGGTGGCGAAGCTTTCTTT. This encodes CASSVGFPGGEAFF.

The chain has TRBV4-1 and TRBJ2-7, with 7 bases identical to TRBD2. After removal of 4 bases from V and 4 bases from J, the junction contained 10 bases not matched to a gene. Germline CDR1 and CDR2: MGHRA and YSYEKL. This CDR3 spans 15 amino acids. The CDR3 loop is CASSRRSGKFYEQYF. CDR3 coding DNA: TGCGCCAGCAGCCGTCGGAGCGGGAAGTTTTACGAGCAGTACTTC.

The chain links TRBV7-9 to TRBJ1-1; D unresolved. The V gene lost 3 bases and the J gene lost 8 bases, with 7 bases spanning the gap. Germline CDR1 and CDR2: SEHNR and FQNEAQ (reference sequence). The CDR3 length is 11 residues. The CDR3 DNA sequence: TGTGCCAGCAGCTTTACCACCGAAGCTTTCTTT. Residues: CASSFTTEAFF.